The rows below give T cell receptor beta chains drawn from one sample of a study of blood T cell repertoires in COVID-19. Assay: immunoSEQ multiplex PCR; the TCRdb copy retains only in-frame clones and omits some. Of 65,000 to 90,000 clones listed, about 83% were seen once; the top ten hold under 8.5%. Sequences were obtained from peripheral blood. The receptor set was obtained from a man aged 50 or older with active COVID-19. Both conserved end residues are part of each CDR3. A D gene is named only where the DNA matches it firmly. Only some rows state a clone size, as once, few, many or a class for expanded clones.

D	V	size	J	CDR3	DNA
TRBD1	TRBV20-1	once	TRBJ1-1	CSASRQGAREAFF	TGCAGTGCTAGTAGACAGGGGGCGAGAGAAGCTTTCTTT
.	TRBV27	.	TRBJ1-1	CASSLTFGQGAEAFF	TGTGCCAGCAGTTTAACGTTCGGTCAAGGGGCTGAAGCTTTCTTT
.	TRBV2	.	TRBJ2-7	CASSEPSRGGDEQYF	TGTGCCAGCAGTGAGCCCTCTCGGGGTGGTGACGAGCAGTACTTC
.	TRBV30	.	TRBJ2-3	CAWSELATDLSTDTQYF	TGTGCCTGGAGTGAACTTGCTACAGACCTCAGCACAGATACGCAGTATTTT
TRBD1	TRBV29-1	.	TRBJ2-7	CSVEDTPGQGSPYEQYF	TGCAGCGTTGAAGATACCCCGGGACAGGGTTCACCCTACGAGCAGTACTTC
TRBD1	TRBV6-6	.	TRBJ2-7	CASTRDSYRYEQYF	TGTGCCAGCACCCGGGACAGCTACCGGTACGAGCAGTACTTC
.	TRBV5-5	once	TRBJ2-7	CASSLQAGNYEQYF	TGTGCCAGCAGCCTGCAGGCAGGGAACTACGAGCAGTACTTC
.	TRBV7-9	.	TRBJ2-1	CASSLSYNEQFF	TGTGCCAGCAGCTTATCTTACAATGAGCAGTTCTTC
TRBD1	TRBV28	.	TRBJ2-4	CASSLGGDRGDIQYF	TGTGCCAGCAGTTTAGGTGGGGACAGGGGTGACATTCAGTACTTC
TRBD1	TRBV5-6	.	TRBJ2-1	CASSLGQGAREQFF	TGTGCCAGCAGTCTAGGGCAGGGGGCTCGGGAGCAGTTCTTC
.	TRBV18	.	TRBJ1-1	CASSPMRDTEAFF	TGTGCCAGCTCACCAATGAGGGACACTGAAGCTTTCTTT
.	TRBV6-2/TRBV6-3	.	TRBJ1-1	CASSYMTGGNTEAFF	TGTGCCAGCAGTTACATGACAGGTGGGAACACTGAAGCTTTCTTT
TRBD2	TRBV5-1	.	TRBJ2-1	CASSSAGLAGEVEEQFF	TGCGCCAGCAGCTCGGCGGGACTAGCGGGAGAAGTGGAAGAGCAGTTCTTC
.	TRBV18	.	TRBJ2-3	CASSPGIGADTQYF	TGTGCCAGCTCACCGGGGATCGGGGCAGATACGCAGTATTTT
.	TRBV7-2	.	TRBJ2-1	CASSSPVVAGYNEQFF	TGTGCCAGCAGCTCCCCTGTGGTAGCAGGGTACAATGAGCAGTTCTTC
TRBD1	TRBV19	.	TRBJ1-1	CASTITGGINTEAFF	TGTGCCAGTACCATTACAGGGGGCATAAACACTGAAGCTTTCTTT
TRBD1	TRBV2	.	TRBJ1-6	CAPGGQRGKGDSPLHF	TGTGCCCCAGGGGGACAGCGGGGGAAGGGTGATTCACCGCTCCACTTT
.	TRBV9	.	TRBJ1-4	CASSVGRFTNEKLFF	TGTGCCAGCAGCGTAGGCAGATTCACTAATGAAAAACTGTTTTTT
TRBD1	TRBV11-2	few	TRBJ1-4	CASSLSGQGGNEKLFF	TGTGCCAGCAGCCTATCTGGACAGGGAGGGAATGAAAAACTGTTTTTT
TRBD2	TRBV18	.	TRBJ2-5	CASSPQLGGGPTETQYF	TGTGCCAGCTCACCACAGCTTGGGGGAGGGCCGACGGAGACCCAGTACTTC
.	TRBV25-1	once	TRBJ2-7	CASSEYRRGRDEQYF	TGTGCCAGCAGTGAATATCGGAGGGGGAGGGACGAGCAGTACTTC
.	TRBV11-2	.	TRBJ1-5	CASSLVGVFNQPQHF	TGTGCCAGCAGCTTAGTCGGGGTTTTTAATCAGCCCCAGCATTTT
.	TRBV5-1	.	TRBJ2-1	CASSFMLPGSRGTSYNEQFF	TGCGCCAGCAGCTTTATGCTACCTGGGTCACGGGGGACTTCCTACAATGAGCAGTTCTTC
TRBD1	TRBV4-3	.	TRBJ2-7	CASSQSPGQGGDEQYF	TGCGCCAGCAGCCAAAGTCCGGGACAGGGGGGCGACGAGCAGTACTTC
.	TRBV29-1	.	TRBJ1-5	CSVSDGFLGNQPQHF	TGCAGCGTATCTGACGGGTTTTTGGGCAATCAGCCCCAGCATTTT
TRBD1	TRBV5-5	.	TRBJ2-1	CASSFIQGASNNEQFF	TGTGCCAGCAGCTTCATACAGGGGGCGTCGAACAATGAGCAGTTCTTC
.	TRBV14	.	TRBJ2-7	CASSQDEIRQYF	TGTGCCAGCAGCCAAGACGAAATTAGGCAGTACTTC
.	TRBV10-2	.	TRBJ2-2	CASRGNTGELFF	TGCGCCAGCAGGGGCAACACCGGGGAGCTGTTTTTT
.	TRBV11-3	.	TRBJ2-1	CASSLGVEHSSYNEQFF	TGTGCCAGCAGCTTGGGAGTGGAGCACAGCTCCTACAATGAGCAGTTCTTC
.	TRBV4-1	few	TRBJ1-1	CASSQPVLADTEAFF	TGCGCCAGCAGCCAACCCGTTTTAGCGGACACTGAAGCTTTCTTT
.	TRBV7-2	.	TRBJ2-7	CASSRSVGPEGEQYF	TGTGCCAGCAGCCGGTCTGTCGGTCCTGAGGGCGAGCAGTACTTC
TRBD1	TRBV3-1/TRBV3-2	.	TRBJ1-1	CASVKRLDRGGTEAFF	TGTGCCAGCGTGAAGAGACTCGACAGGGGAGGTACTGAAGCTTTCTTT
TRBD2	TRBV5-4	.	TRBJ2-2	CASTVSGANTGELFF	TGTGCCAGCACGGTCAGCGGGGCGAACACCGGGGAGCTGTTTTTT